This T cell receptor beta chain was retrieved from a study of Ad26.COV2.S vaccination and SARS-CoV-2 variants (dated by TCRdb to the early 2020s). In the study overall: Vaccine-arm donors were drawn from COV1001, a multicentre, randomized, double-blind, placebo-controlled phase I-IIa trial of Ad26.COV2.S in healthy adults. Ad26.COV2.S was administered intramuscularly at 5 x 10^10 or 1 x 10^11 viral particles, either as a single shot or as two shots given 56 days apart. The specificity and breadth of SARS-CoV-2-reactive T cell receptors after Ad26.COV2.S vaccination were assessed by TCRbeta repertoire sequencing. A total of approximately 32 samples were included in the TCR-sequenced set, comprising around 19 Ad26.COV2.S vaccine recipients, 5 placebo recipients and 8 SARS-CoV-2 convalescent individuals. Trial participants were randomized into five groups of five: low-dose or high-dose Ad26.COV2.S given once or twice, or placebo on both occasions. Investigators did not know the trial group allocation while performing experiments and assessing outcomes.

CDR3 length: 14 amino acids, cysteine to phenylalanine. Here the CDR3 DNA is all that survives: 42 bases in frame from base 1. V loses 1 base of germline sequence and J loses 9 bases, and the interval between the two ends is 14 bases. Reading the germline V gene gives CDR1 SGHRS and CDR2 YFSETQ. The immunoSEQ Assay was used to sequence TCRbeta CDR3 regions. After extraction, genomic DNA underwent amplification by bias-controlled multiplex PCR, followed by high-throughput sequencing. On the authors' methods: To quantify the absolute abundance of every unique TCRbeta CDR3 region, sequences were collapsed and filtered. Usable DNA was measured by amplifying reference genes present in all nucleated cells, and TCRbeta template counts were normalized to that usable DNA to estimate T cell fraction. Repertoire TCRs were annotated as SARS-CoV-2-specific when V gene, CDR3 amino acid sequence and J gene were exactly matched to a known reactive TCR set. The reference SARS-CoV-2 TCR set was derived from MIRA and filtered for enrichment in COVID-19-positive ImmuneCODE repertoires, a step that removed public or cross-reactive TCRs. Based on the MIRA antigens, annotated TCRs were further analysed at the level of specific ORF or position within ORF. Depth was the summed frequency of annotated unique rearrangements, while breadth was defined as annotated unique rearrangements over total unique productive rearrangements. Two-sided Wilcoxon rank-sum tests were applied when comparing TCR breadth between groups. TCRdb provides this immuneACCESS table in a form limited to in-frame rearrangements. Some clones are lacking; in checked studies, under half of them reflect an unresolved V gene, and why the rest are absent is not known. V, J and clone size are taken as reported in that table, and D and trimming were inferred from the DNA itself. Here the sample has roughly 390,000 clones; less than 90% occur a single time. The ten most abundant clones make up 3% to 4.5% of the sample.

This specimen's treatment or condition label, interpreted: some 20 received Ad26.COV2.S at low or high dose, single or two shots; roughly five received placebo; per-sample allocation not given. Repertoires of vaccine and placebo recipients were sequenced from samples taken on day 63 after the first injection. Cohort 1b enrolled about two dozen adults aged 18-55 years at a single site in Boston, USA, between 29 July and 7 August 2020. Ad26.COV2.S was a replication-incompetent adenovirus type 26 vector expressing a prefusion-stabilized SARS-CoV-2 spike protein from the original Wuhan strain. For this clone: It lacks a known antigen. The input lacks base qualities; no much larger clone sits a single base away.

Paper-wide results and their limitations: The study lacked the statistical power to compare responses across vaccine doses or regimens. After vaccination, substantial breadth of spike-specific CD8+ and CD4+ T cell responses was reported. According to the authors, total T cell responses may have been underestimated by the TCR breadth and depth analyses. Higher spike-specific TCR breadth was observed in Ad26.COV2.S recipients than in placebo recipients (P = 0.0014). Non-spike TCR breadth was comparable between vaccine and placebo recipients, consistent with the vaccine containing only spike.

The sequence joins TRBV5-1 to TRBJ2-1, with the D gene not clear enough to name. This specimen consisted of peripheral blood, obtained in a trial of Ad26.COV2.S vaccine versus placebo. The clonotype comes from a person between 18 and 65 years old who received the Ad26.COV2.S COVID-19 vaccine or a placebo. In nucleotides, the sequence is TGCGCCAGCAGCTTGACAGTGCACTCCAGTGAGCAGTTCTTC. This encodes CASSLTVHSSEQFF.